This T cell receptor (beta chain) is drawn from a study of shared clonotypes between healthy human individuals. Study-wide points: An effect of sequencing depth on clonotype sharing among donors was expected.

The naive CD8 population came from CD45RO-negative cells selected for CCR7, without terminally differentiated effector memory CD45RA+ cells. Genomic DNA from each subset was divided evenly over several immunoSEQ plates. Data came from immunoSEQ multiplex PCR; TCRdb stores just in-frame clones and leaves some out. Among around 1.9 million clones listed, about 93% were seen once. About this clone: Its target is unknown. The sample has other DNA sequences that encode this CDR3 too.

The receptor comes from a young man in good health. Some clones in this sample may be carry-over from other donors' samples. The sample taken for sequencing was naive CD8+ T cells from PBMCs.

The CDR3 reads CASSVGGINEQFF. Here the CDR3 DNA reads TGTGCCAGCAGCGTAGGAGGTATCAATGAGCAGTTCTTC. The chain combines TRBV9 with TRBJ2-1; D is ambiguous. Germline assignment: CDR1 SGDLS and CDR2 YYNGEE. This CDR3 is built from 13 residues. V was pared by 0 bases and J by 6 bases, with 7 bases between.